The 17 T cell receptor beta chains below come from one sample, sequenced in a study of beta chain features in type 1 diabetes. General observations from the study: A moderate, significant TCRB CDR3 shortening appeared in type 1 diabetes across four CD4+ subsets.

Their antigens remain unidentified. Reverse transcription of all isolated RNA meant that expressed TCRB transcripts were sequenced. Sequencing was performed with immunoSEQ multiplex PCR; in TCRdb, only in-frame clones are kept and a portion is missing. The table lists about 170,000 clones, roughly 8% of them singletons. Specimen: central memory CD4+ T cells from blood. These receptors came from a man younger than 30 with type 1 diabetes.

This clone was observed a handful of times. The chain couples TRBV4-3 to TRBJ2-3, with D possibly matching TRBD1 (5 bases). V was trimmed by 3 bases and J by 1 base, leaving 8 bases between them. There are 14 residues in the CDR3. Germline loops: CDR1 LGHNA, CDR2 YSLEER. CDR3 in amino acids: CASSQLTGTDTQYF. The CDR3 DNA is TGCGCCAGCAGCCAGTTGACAGGCACAGATACGCAGTATTTT.

This clone was counted only a few times. CDR3 amino acids: CASSIGTGTNEQFF. The CDR3 region has the DNA TGTGCCAGTAGTATCGGGACAGGGACCAATGAGCAGTTCTTC. The chain recombines TRBV19 with TRBJ2-1; 9 nucleotides align to TRBD1. Germline CDR1 reads LNHDA; CDR2 reads SQIVND (reference sequence). J lost 6 bases, V lost 3 bases, and 3 bases had no gene match. There are 14 residues in the CDR3.

This clone was seen a few times. This chain uses TRBV2 with TRBJ2-7; perhaps TRBD2 as D (5 bases). The CDR3 extends over 13 amino acids. The germline gives CDR1 SNHLY, CDR2 FYNNEI. Trimming pared 7 bases from V and 7 bases from J, leaving 17 bases between. CDR3 residues: CASIQDLAREQYF. The CDR3 DNA reads TGTGCCAGCATCCAGGACCTAGCCAGGGAGCAGTACTTC.

This chain links TRBV4-2 with TRBJ2-5, with TRBD2 matching over 9 bases. Germline-derived CDR1 and CDR2 are LGHNA and YNFKEQ. The CDR3 contains 17 residues. Trimming at V came to 4 bases and at J to 4 bases, leaving 13 bases not matched to a gene. CDR3 sequence: CASSRNSGTSRGETQYF. The DNA for the CDR3 is TGTGCCAGCAGCCGGAATTCCGGGACTAGCAGGGGAGAGACCCAGTACTTC.

This clone has at least ten counts. The gene calls are TRBV7-2 and TRBJ2-7, with D perhaps TRBD2 (7 bases). The V end was cut by 7 bases, the J end by 5 bases, with 21 bases between. CDR3 size: 15 residues. Germline V lookup: CDR1 SGHTA, CDR2 FQGNSA. The CDR3 loop is CASTHGGLPLNEQYF. The DNA of the CDR3 is TGTGCCAGCACCCACGGGGGGCTTCCCCTTAACGAGCAGTACTTC. Complete variable domain (other parts from reference TRBV7-2 and TRBJ2-7): GAGVSQSPSNKVTEKGKDVELRCDPISGHTALYWYRQSLGQGLEFLIYFQGNSAPDKSGLPSDRFSAERTGGSVSTLTIQRTQQEDSAVYLCASTHGGLPLNEQYFGPGTRLTVT.

This clone was observed a handful of times. CDR3 residues: CASIPRGSGNTIYF. For the CDR3, the DNA is TGTGCCAGTATTCCAAGGGGCTCTGGAAACACCATATATTTT. This chain links TRBV6-6 with TRBJ1-3; possibly TRBD1 for D (5 bases). The germline CDR1 and CDR2 sequences are MNHNY and SVGAGI (reference sequence). This CDR3 region has 14 residues. Trimming left V 9 bases short and J 0 bases short, with 12 bases between.

This clone was observed a handful of times. V gene TRBV7-9 combines with J gene TRBJ2-2; D remains unclear. The germline CDR1 and CDR2 sequences are SEHNR and FQNEAQ (reference sequence). The CDR3 totals 15 residues. V dropped 4 bases and J dropped 2 bases, with 11 bases sitting between them. The CDR3: CASSYSRSNTGELFF. CDR3 bases: TGTGCCAGCAGCTACTCTCGTTCAAACACCGGGGAGCTGTTTTTT.

This clone was seen a handful of times. The rearrangement uses TRBV30 and TRBJ2-3; TRBD2 might be the D (5 bases). This CDR3 is 15 amino acids long. Looked up from germline, CDR1 is GTSNPN and CDR2 is SVGIG (reference sequence). Trimming cost V 2 bases and J 1 base, with 13 bases left between them. In nucleotides, the CDR3 is TGTGCCTGGAGTAGGAACTGGGGAGGCACAGATACGCAGTATTTT. This codes for CAWSRNWGGTDTQYF.

The chain has TRBV28 and TRBJ2-7; D may be TRBD2 (5 bases). The V end lost 6 bases, the J end lost 12 bases, and 21 bases lay between the germline ends. In germline, CDR1 is MDHEN, CDR2 SYDVKM. CDR3 length: 13 residues. In DNA form, the CDR3 reads TGTGCCAGCAGCCACGGAGCGGACCCAAAATGGTACTTC. It codes for CASSHGADPKWYF.

This clone was seen only a few times. The rearrangement uses TRBV6-5 and TRBJ2-1; D is perhaps TRBD2 (6 bases). This CDR3 spans 15 amino acids. V gave up 8 bases and J gave up 6 bases, with 20 bases separating them. The germline gives CDR1 MNHEY, CDR2 SVGAGI. The CDR3 loop is CASRGRPYPLNEQFF. The CDR3 DNA reads as TGTGCCAGCCGGGGGAGACCGTATCCCCTCAATGAGCAGTTCTTC.

This clone has a handful of counts. The chain carries TRBV2 and TRBJ1-1, with D possibly matching TRBD1 (5 bases). Germline V gene lookup returns CDR1 SNHLY and CDR2 FYNNEI. The CDR3 has 15 amino acids. V was clipped by 0 bases and J by 5 bases, with 13 bases between them. The CDR3 DNA reads TGTGCCAGCAGTGAAGCCTTCGGCAGGGAAACTGAAGCTTTCTTT. Translation: CASSEAFGRETEAFF.

The table lists this clone with a few counts. The chain couples TRBV5-1 to TRBJ2-5; 10 positions match TRBD1. The CDR3 contains 16 residues. Germline CDR1 reads SGHRS; CDR2 reads YFSETQ. Losses at the gene ends were 3 bases for V and 5 bases for J; bases not matched to a gene: 10. In DNA, the CDR3 is TGCGCCAGCAGCTCTGCCCCGACAGGGGGCGTTGAGACCCAGTACTTC. Translation: CASSSAPTGGVETQYF.

V is TRBV4-3 and J is TRBJ2-5; 13 bases are a match to TRBD2. Germline V gene lookup returns CDR1 LGHNA and CDR2 YSLEER. The CDR3 length is 18 residues. The trim removed 2 bases at V and 2 bases at J, leaving 8 bases unmatched. CDR3 DNA sequence: TGCGCCAGCAGCCAATTCCGAGGGACTAGCGGGAATCAAGAGACCCAGTACTTC. It yields the protein CASSQFRGTSGNQETQYF.

This clone has only a few counts. V usage is TRBV28 and J usage is TRBJ2-7; TRBD1 might be the D (7 bases). CDR1 is MDHEN and CDR2 is SYDVKM in the germline V gene. The CDR3 runs 15 residues. Trimming left V 11 bases short and J 5 bases short, with 25 bases between. Written as DNA, the CDR3 is TGTGCCGCACTACCCAGGGGGGCAGGTTCCAACGAGCAGTACTTC. Amino acid sequence: CAALPRGAGSNEQYF.

In this sample, this clone turned up a few times. The chain carries TRBV10-3 and TRBJ2-1, with no clear D. The V end lost 4 bases, the J end lost 6 bases, and 10 bases lay between the germline ends. The CDR3 sequence is 13 residues long. Germline-derived CDR1 and CDR2 are ENHRY and SYGVKD. For the CDR3, the DNA is TGTGCCATCAGTGCCTCTAGTATCAATGAGCAGTTCTTC. Its translation: CAISASSINEQFF.

The chain combines TRBV6-5 with TRBJ2-7; D may be TRBD1 (6 bases). Germline CDR1 and CDR2: MNHEY and SVGAGI. The CDR3 has 14 residues. Trimming left V 5 bases short and J 4 bases short, with 15 bases between. As DNA, the CDR3 is TGTGCCAGCAGTGCACAGGGCCCCCCTTACGAGCAGTACTTC. This encodes CASSAQGPPYEQYF.

The chain is built from TRBV7-2 and TRBJ1-2, with a tentative D call TRBD1 (5 bases). Between the trimmed V and J ends, which lost 1 base and 7 bases, there was a span of 16 bases. The V gene's germline CDR1 is SGHTA and CDR2 FQGNSA. The CDR3 has 15 amino acids. CDR3 in amino acids: CASSLVSGIFGGYTF. CDR3 coding DNA: TGTGCCAGCAGCTTAGTTTCAGGGATCTTTGGTGGCTACACCTTC. Filled out from reference TRBV7-2 and TRBJ1-2, the complete variable domain reads GAGVSQSPSNKVTEKGKDVELRCDPISGHTALYWYRQSLGQGLEFLIYFQGNSAPDKSGLPSDRFSAERTGGSVSTLTIQRTQQEDSAVYLCASSLVSGIFGGYTFGSGTRLTVV.